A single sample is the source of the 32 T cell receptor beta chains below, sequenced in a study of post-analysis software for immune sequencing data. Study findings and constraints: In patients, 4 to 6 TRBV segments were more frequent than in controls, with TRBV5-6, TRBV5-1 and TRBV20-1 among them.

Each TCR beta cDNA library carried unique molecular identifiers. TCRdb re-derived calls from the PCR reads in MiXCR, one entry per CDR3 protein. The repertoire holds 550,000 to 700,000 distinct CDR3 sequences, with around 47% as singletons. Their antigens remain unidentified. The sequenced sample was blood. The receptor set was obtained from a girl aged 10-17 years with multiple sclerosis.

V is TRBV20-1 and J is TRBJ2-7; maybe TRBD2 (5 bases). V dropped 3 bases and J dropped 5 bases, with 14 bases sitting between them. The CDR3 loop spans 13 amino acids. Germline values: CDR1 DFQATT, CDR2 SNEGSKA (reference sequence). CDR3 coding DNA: TGCAGTGCTAGTTGTAGGAGGTGCAACGAGCAGTACTTC. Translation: CSASCRRCNEQYF.

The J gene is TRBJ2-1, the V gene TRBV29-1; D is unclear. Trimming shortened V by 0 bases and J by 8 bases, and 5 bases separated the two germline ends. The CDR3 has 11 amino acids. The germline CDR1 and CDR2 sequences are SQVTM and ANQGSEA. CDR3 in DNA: TGCAGCGTTGAAGATGGCGATGAGCAGTTCTTC. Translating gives CSVEDGDEQFF.

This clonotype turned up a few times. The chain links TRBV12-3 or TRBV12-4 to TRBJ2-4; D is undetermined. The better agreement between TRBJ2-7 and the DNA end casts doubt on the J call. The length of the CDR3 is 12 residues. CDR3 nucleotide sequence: TGTGCCAGCACCGGATCCCTATACGAGCAGTACTTC. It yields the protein CASTGSLYEQYF.

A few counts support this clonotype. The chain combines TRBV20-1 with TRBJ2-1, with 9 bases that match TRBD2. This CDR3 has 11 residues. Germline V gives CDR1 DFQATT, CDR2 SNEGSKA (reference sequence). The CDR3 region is CSGTSTNEQFF. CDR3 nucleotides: TGCAGCGGGACTAGCACTAATGAGCAGTTCTTC.

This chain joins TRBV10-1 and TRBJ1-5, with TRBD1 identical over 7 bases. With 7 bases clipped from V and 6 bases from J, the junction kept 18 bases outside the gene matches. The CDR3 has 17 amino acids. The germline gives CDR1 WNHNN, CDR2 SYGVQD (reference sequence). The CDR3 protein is CASNHIHTQGVSQPQHF. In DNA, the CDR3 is TGCGCCAGCAATCACATACATACTCAGGGGGTTTCTCAGCCCCAGCATTTT.

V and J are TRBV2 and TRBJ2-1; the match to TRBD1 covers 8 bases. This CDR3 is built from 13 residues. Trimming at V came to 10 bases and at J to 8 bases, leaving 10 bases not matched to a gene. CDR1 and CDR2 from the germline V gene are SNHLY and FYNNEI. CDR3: CANSRDRMYEQFF. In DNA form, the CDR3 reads TGTGCCAACTCCCGGGACAGGATGTATGAGCAGTTCTTC. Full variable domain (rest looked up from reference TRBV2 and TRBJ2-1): EPEVTQTPSHQVTQMGQEVILRCVPISNHLYFYWYRQILGQKVEFLVSFYNNEISEKSEIFDDQFSVERPDGSNFTLKIRSTKLEDSAMYFCANSRDRMYEQFFGPGTRLTVL.

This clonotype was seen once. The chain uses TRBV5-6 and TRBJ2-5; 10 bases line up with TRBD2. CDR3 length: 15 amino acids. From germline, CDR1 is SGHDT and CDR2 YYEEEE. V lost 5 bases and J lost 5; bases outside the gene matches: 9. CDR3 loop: CASRRRTSGYETQYF. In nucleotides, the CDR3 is TGTGCCAGCAGGAGGCGGACTAGCGGTTATGAGACCCAGTACTTC.

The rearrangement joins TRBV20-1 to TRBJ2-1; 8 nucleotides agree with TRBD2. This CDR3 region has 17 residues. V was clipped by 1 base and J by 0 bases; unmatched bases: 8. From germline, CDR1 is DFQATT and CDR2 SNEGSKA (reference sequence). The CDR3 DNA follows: TGCAGTGCTAGAGTTCAGCGGGGGCGAGGCTCCTACAATGAGCAGTTCTTC. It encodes CSARVQRGRGSYNEQFF.

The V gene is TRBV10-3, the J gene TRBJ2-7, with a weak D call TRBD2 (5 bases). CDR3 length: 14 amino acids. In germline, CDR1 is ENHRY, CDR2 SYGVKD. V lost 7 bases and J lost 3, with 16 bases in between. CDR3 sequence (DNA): TGTGCCATCAAAGATGGGCCGGGGAACTACGAGCAGTACTTC. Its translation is CAIKDGPGNYEQYF.

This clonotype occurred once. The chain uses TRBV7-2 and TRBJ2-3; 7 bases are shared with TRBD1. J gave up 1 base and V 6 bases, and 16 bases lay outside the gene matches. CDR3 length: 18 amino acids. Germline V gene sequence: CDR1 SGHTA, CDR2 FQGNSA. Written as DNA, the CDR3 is TGTGCCAGCAGTTTCCGAGGGACAGCCGGCGGTGGCACAGATACGCAGTATTTT. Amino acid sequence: CASSFRGTAGGGTDTQYF.

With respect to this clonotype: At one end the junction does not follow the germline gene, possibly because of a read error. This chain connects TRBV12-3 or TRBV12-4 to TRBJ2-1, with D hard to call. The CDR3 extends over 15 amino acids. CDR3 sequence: CAGSPSLGVDNEQFF. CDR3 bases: TGTGCCGGCAGCCCCTCGCTAGGAGTGGATAATGAGCAGTTCTTC.

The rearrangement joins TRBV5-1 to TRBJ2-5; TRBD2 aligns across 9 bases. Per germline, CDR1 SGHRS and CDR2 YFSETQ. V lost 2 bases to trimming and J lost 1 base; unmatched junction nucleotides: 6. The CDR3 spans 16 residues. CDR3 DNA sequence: TGCGCCAGCAGCTTCAGTAGCGGGGGACCCCAAGAGACCCAGTACTTC. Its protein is CASSFSSGGPQETQYF.

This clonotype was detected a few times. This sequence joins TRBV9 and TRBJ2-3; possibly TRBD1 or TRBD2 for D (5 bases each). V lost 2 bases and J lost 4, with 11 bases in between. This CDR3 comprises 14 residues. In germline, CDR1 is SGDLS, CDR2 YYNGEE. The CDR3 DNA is TGTGCCAGCAGCGTGAGCAGGGAGTCAGATACGCAGTATTTT. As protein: CASSVSRESDTQYF.

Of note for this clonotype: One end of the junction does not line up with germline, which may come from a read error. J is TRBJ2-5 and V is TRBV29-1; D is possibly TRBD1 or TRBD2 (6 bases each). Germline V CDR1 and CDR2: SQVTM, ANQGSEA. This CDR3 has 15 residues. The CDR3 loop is CNVSKDGGDRETQYF. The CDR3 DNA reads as TGCAACGTTTCCAAGGACGGGGGCGATCGAGAGACCCAGTACTTC.

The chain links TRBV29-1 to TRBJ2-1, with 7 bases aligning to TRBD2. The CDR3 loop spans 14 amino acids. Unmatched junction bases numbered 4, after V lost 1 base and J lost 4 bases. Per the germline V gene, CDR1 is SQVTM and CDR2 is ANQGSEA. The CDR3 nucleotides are TGCAGCGTTGAAGGACTAGCATCTTACAATGAGCAGTTCTTC. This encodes CSVEGLASYNEQFF.

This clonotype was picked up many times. CDR3 protein: CASSLDMGRRSYNEQFF. In DNA, the CDR3 is TGTGCCAGCAGCTTAGATATGGGGAGACGAAGCTACAATGAGCAGTTCTTC. The chain links TRBV7-6 to TRBJ2-1; the D gene is possibly TRBD2 (5 bases). The V end lost 1 base, the J end lost 3 bases, and 16 bases lay between the germline ends. Germline V lookup: CDR1 SGHVS, CDR2 FNYEAQ. The CDR3 sequence is 17 residues long.

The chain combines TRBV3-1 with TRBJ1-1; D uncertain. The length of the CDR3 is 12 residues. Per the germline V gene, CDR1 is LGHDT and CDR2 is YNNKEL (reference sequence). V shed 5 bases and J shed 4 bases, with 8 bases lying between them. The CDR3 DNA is TGTGCCAGCAGCGCTTTCGGCACTGAAGCTTTCTTT. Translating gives CASSAFGTEAFF.

CDR3 nucleotides: TGCAGCGTTGAAGTCTGGCTCCCTGGAGGGAATGAAAAACTGTTTTTT. Its protein is CSVEVWLPGGNEKLFF. This chain connects TRBV29-1 to TRBJ1-4; no definite D call. The CDR3 extends over 16 amino acids. CDR1 is SQVTM and CDR2 is ANQGSEA in the germline V gene. V dropped 1 base and J dropped 5 bases, with 17 bases sitting between them. The full variable domain, in which reference TRBV29-1 and TRBJ1-4 provide the parts outside the CDR3, is SAVISQKPSRDICQRGTSLTIQCQVDSQVTMMFWYRQQPGQSLTLIATANQGSEATYESGFVIDKFPISRPNLTFSTLTVSNMSPEDSSIYLCSVEVWLPGGNEKLFFGSGTQLSVL.

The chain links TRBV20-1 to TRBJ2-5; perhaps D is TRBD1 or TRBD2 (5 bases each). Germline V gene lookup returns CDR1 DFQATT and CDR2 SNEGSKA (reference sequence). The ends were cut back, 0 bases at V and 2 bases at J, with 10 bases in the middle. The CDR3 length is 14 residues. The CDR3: CSARDGTPQETQYF. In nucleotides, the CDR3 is TGCAGTGCTAGAGATGGGACGCCTCAAGAGACCCAGTACTTC.

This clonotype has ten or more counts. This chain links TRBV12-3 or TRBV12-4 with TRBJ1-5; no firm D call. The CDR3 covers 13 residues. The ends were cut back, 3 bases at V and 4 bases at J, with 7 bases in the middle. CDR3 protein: CASSFSVNQPQHF. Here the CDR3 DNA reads TGTGCCAGCAGTTTTTCGGTAAATCAGCCCCAGCATTTT.

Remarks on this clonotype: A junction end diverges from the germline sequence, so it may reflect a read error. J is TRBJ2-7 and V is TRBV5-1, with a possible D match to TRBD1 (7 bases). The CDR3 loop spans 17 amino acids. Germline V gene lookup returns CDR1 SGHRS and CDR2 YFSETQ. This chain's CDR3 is CVSSRGTVYDSSYEQYF. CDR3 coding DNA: TGCGTCAGCTCTCGGGGGACAGTATACGACAGCTCCTACGAGCAGTACTTC. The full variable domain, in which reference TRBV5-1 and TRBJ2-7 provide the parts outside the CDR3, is KAGVTQTPRYLIKTRGQQVTLSCSPISGHRSVSWYQQTPGQGLQFLFEYFSETQRNKGNFPGRFSGRQFSNSRSEMNVSTLELGDSALYLCVSSRGTVYDSSYEQYFGPGTRLTVT.

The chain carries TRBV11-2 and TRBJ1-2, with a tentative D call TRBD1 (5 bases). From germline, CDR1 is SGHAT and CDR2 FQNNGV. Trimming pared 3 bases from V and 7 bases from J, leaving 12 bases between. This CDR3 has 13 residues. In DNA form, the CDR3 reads TGTGCCAGCAGCTTGGGGGAACCAACTGGCTACACCTTC. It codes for CASSLGEPTGYTF.

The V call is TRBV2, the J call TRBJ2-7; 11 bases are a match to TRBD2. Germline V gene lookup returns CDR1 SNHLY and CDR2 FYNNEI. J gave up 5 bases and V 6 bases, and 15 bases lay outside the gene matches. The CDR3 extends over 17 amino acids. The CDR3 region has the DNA TGTGCCAGCAGCCCAACTATACTAGCGGGAGTCTTCCACGAGCAGTACTTC. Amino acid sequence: CASSPTILAGVFHEQYF.

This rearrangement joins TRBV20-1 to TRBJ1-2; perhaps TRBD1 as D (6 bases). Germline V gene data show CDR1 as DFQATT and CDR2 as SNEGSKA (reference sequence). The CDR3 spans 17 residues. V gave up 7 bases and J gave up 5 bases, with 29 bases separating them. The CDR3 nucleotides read TGCAGTGTCCCCCCACGGGGGCAGACAACCTCCCATTATGGCTACACCTTC. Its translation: CSVPPRGQTTSHYGYTF.

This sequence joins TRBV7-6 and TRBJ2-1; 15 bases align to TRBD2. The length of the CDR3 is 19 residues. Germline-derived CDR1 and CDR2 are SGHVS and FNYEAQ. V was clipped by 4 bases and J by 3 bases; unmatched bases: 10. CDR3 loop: CASSSPGLAGGTGYNEQFF. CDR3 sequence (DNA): TGTGCCAGCAGCTCTCCGGGACTAGCGGGAGGAACGGGCTACAATGAGCAGTTCTTC.

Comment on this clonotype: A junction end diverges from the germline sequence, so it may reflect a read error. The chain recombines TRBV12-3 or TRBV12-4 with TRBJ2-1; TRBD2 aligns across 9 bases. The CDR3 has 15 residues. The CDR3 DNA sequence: TGTGCCGGCAGTGTTAGCGGGAGCTCCTACAATGAGCAGTTCTTC. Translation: CAGSVSGSSYNEQFF.

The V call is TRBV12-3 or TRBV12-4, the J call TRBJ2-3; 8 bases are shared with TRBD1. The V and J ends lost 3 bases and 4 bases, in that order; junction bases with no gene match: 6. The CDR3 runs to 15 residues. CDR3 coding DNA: TGTGCCAGCAGTTTTCAAGGACAGGGCGCAGATACGCAGTATTTT. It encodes CASSFQGQGADTQYF.

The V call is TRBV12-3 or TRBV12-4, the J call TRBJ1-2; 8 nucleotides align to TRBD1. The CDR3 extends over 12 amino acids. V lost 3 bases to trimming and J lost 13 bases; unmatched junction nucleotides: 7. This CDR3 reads CASSLGTGPRTF. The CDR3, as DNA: TGTGCCAGCAGTTTGGGGACAGGACCTCGCACCTTC.

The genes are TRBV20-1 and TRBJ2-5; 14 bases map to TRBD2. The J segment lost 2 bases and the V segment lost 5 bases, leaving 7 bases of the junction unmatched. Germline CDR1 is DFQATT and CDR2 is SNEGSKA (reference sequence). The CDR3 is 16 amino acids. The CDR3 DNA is TGCAGTGCTCCGGGACTAGCGGGGGATCAACAAGAGACCCAGTACTTC. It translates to CSAPGLAGDQQETQYF.

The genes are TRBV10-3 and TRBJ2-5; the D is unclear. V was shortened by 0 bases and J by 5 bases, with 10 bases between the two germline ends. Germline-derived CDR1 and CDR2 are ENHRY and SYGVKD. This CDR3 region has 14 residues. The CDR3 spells CAISESGGLETQYF. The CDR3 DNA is TGTGCCATCAGTGAGTCGGGCGGCCTGGAGACCCAGTACTTC.

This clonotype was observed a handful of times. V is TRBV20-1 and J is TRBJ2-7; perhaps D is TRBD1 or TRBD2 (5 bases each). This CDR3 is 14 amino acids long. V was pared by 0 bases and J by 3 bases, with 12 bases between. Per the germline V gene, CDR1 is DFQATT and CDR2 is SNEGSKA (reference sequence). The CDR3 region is CSAREGTLIYEQYF. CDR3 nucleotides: TGCAGTGCTAGAGAAGGGACCCTCATCTACGAGCAGTACTTC.

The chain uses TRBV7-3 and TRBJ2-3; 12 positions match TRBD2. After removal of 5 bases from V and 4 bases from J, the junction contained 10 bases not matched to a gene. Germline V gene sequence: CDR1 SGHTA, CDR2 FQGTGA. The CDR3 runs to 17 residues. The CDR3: CASSPEPSGGAADTQYF. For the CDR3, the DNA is TGTGCCAGCAGCCCCGAGCCTAGCGGGGGGGCCGCAGATACGCAGTATTTT.